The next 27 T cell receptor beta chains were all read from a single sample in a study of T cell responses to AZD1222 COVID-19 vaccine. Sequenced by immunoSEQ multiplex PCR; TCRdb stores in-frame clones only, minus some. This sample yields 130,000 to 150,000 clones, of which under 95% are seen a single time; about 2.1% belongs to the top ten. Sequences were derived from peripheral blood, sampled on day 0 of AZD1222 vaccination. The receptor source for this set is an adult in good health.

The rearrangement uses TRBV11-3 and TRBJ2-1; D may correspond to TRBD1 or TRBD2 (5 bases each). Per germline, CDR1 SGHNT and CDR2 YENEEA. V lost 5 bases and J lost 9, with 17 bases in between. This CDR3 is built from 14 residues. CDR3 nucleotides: TGTGCCAGCAGCCCCGGGACGGGTCAGGGTGAGCAGTTCTTC. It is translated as CASSPGTGQGEQFF.

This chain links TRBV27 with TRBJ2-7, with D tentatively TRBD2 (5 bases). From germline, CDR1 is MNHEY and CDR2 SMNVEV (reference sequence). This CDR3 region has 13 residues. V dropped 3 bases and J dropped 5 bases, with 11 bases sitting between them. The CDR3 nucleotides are TGTGCCAGCAGTTTTGGAGGAGGCGACGAGCAGTACTTC. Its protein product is CASSFGGGDEQYF.

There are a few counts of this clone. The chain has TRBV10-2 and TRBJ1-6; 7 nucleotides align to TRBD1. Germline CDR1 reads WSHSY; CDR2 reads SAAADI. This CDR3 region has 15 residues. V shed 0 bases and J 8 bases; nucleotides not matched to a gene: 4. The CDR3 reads CASSESTGLDSPLHF. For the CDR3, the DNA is TGCGCCAGCAGTGAGTCGACAGGGTTGGATTCACCCCTCCACTTT.

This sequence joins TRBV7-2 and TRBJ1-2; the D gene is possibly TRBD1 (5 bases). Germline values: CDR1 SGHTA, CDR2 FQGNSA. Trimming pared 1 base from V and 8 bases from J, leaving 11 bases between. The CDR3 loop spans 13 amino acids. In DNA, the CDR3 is TGTGCCAGCAGCTTAGTTGGGGGACCCGGCTACACCTTC. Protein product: CASSLVGGPGYTF.

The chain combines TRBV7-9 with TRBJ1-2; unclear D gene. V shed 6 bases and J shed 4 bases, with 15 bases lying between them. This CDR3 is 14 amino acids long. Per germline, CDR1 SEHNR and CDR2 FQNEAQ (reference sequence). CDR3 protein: CASSITGPVYGYTF. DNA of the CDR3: TGTGCCAGCAGTATAACGGGTCCTGTCTATGGCTACACCTTC.

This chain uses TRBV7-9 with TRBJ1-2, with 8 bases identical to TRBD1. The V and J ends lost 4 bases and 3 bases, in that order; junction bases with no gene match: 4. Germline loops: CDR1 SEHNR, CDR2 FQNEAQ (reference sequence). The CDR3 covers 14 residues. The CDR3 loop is CASSSGGPYYGYTF. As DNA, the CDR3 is TGTGCCAGCAGCTCAGGGGGCCCTTACTATGGCTACACCTTC.

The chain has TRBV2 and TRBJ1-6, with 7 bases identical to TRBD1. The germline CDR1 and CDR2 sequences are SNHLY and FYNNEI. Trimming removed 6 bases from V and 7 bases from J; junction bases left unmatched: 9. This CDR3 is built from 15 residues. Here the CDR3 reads CASRGPGGRNSPLHF. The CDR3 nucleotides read TGTGCCAGCAGGGGGCCAGGGGGGAGGAATTCACCCCTCCACTTT. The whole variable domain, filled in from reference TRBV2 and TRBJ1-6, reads EPEVTQTPSHQVTQMGQEVILRCVPISNHLYFYWYRQILGQKVEFLVSFYNNEISEKSEIFDDQFSVERPDGSNFTLKIRSTKLEDSAMYFCASRGPGGRNSPLHFGNGTRLTVT.

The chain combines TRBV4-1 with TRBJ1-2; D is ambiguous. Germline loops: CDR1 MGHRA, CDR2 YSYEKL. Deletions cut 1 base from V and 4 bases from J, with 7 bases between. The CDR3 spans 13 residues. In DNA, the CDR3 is TGCGCCAGCAGCCAAGTGAGCGCCTATGGCTACACCTTC. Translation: CASSQVSAYGYTF.

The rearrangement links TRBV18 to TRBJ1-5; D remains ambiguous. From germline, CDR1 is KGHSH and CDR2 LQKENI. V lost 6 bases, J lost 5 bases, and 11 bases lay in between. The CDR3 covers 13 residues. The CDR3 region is CASSPSSDQPQHF. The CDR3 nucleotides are TGTGCCAGCTCCCCGTCTTCGGATCAGCCCCAGCATTTT.

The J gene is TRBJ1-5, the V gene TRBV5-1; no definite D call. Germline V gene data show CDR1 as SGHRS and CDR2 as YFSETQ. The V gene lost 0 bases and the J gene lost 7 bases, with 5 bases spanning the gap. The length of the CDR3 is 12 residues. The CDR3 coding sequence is TGCGCCAGCAGCTTGGAGGGACAGCCCCAGCATTTT. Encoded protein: CASSLEGQPQHF. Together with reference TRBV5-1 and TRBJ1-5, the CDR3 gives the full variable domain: KAGVTQTPRYLIKTRGQQVTLSCSPISGHRSVSWYQQTPGQGLQFLFEYFSETQRNKGNFPGRFSGRQFSNSRSEMNVSTLELGDSALYLCASSLEGQPQHFGDGTRLSIL.

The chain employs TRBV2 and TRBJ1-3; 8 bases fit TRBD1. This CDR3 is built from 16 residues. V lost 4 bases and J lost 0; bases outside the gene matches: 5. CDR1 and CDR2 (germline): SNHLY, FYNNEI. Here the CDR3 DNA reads TGTGCCAGCAGTGCTCAGGGGGCTATCTCTGGAAACACCATATATTTT. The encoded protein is CASSAQGAISGNTIYF. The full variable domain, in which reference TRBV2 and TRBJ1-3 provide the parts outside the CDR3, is EPEVTQTPSHQVTQMGQEVILRCVPISNHLYFYWYRQILGQKVEFLVSFYNNEISEKSEIFDDQFSVERPDGSNFTLKIRSTKLEDSAMYFCASSAQGAISGNTIYFGEGSWLTVV.

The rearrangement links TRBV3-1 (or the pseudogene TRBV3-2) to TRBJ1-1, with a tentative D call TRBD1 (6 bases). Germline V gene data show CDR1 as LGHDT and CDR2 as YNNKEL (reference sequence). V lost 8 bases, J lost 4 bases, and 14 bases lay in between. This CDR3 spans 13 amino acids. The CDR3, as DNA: TGTGCCAGCCGACCCGAGGGGGGCACTGAAGCTTTCTTT. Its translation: CASRPEGGTEAFF.

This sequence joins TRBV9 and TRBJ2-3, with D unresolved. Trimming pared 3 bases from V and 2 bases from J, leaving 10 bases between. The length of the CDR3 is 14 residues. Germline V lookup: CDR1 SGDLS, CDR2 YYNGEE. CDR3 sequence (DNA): TGTGCCAGCAGCGGGGCAGGAGTCACAGATACGCAGTATTTT. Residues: CASSGAGVTDTQYF.

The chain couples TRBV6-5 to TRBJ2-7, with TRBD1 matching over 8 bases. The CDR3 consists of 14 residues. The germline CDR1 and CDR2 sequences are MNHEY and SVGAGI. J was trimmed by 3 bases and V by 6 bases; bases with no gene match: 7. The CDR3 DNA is TGTGCCAGCAGAGACCGGGACAGGAGCTACGAGCAGTACTTC. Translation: CASRDRDRSYEQYF.

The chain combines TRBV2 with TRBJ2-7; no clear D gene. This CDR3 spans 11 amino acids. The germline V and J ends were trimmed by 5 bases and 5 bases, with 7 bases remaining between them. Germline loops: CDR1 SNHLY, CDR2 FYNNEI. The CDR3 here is CASSRWDEQYF. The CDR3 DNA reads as TGTGCCAGCAGTCGGTGGGACGAGCAGTACTTC.

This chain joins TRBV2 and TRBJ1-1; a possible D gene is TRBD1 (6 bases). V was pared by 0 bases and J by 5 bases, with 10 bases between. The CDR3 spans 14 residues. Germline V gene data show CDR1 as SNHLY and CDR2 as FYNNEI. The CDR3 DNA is TGTGCCAGCAGTGAAGCAGGGGGTCCTACTGAAGCTTTCTTT. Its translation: CASSEAGGPTEAFF.

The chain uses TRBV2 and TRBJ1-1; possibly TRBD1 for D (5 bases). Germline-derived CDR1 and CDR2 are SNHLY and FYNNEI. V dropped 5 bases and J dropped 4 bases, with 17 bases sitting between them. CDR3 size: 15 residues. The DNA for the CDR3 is TGTGCCAGCAGTCTTGACAGCTACATGGGCACTGAAGCTTTCTTT. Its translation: CASSLDSYMGTEAFF.

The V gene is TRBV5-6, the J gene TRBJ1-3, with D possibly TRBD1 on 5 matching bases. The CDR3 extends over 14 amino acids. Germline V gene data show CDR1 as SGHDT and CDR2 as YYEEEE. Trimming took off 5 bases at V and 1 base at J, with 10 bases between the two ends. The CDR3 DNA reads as TGTGCCAGCAGTCCGAGACAGTCTGGAAACACCATATATTTT. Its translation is CASSPRQSGNTIYF.

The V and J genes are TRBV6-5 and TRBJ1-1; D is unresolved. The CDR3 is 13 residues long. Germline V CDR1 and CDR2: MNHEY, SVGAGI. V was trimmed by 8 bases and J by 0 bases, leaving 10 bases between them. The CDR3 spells CASVKRVNTEAFF. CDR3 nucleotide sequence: TGTGCCAGCGTGAAAAGGGTGAACACTGAAGCTTTCTTT.

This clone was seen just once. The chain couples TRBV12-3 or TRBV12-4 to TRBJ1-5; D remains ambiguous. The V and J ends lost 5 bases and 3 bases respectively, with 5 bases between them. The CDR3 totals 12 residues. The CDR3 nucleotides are TGTGCCAGCAGTCCTCACAATCAGCCCCAGCATTTT. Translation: CASSPHNQPQHF.

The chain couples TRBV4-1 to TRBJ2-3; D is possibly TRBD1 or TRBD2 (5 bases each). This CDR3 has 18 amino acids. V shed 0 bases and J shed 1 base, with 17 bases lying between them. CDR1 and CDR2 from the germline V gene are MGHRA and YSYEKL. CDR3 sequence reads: CASSQDIRVGDRTDTQYF. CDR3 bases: TGCGCCAGCAGCCAAGATATCAGGGTGGGGGACCGCACAGATACGCAGTATTTT.

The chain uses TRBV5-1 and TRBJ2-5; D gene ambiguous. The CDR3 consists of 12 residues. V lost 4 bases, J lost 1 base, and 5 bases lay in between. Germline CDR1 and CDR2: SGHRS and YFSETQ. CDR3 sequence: CASSNSQETQYF. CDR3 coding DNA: TGCGCCAGCAGCAACAGCCAAGAGACCCAGTACTTC.

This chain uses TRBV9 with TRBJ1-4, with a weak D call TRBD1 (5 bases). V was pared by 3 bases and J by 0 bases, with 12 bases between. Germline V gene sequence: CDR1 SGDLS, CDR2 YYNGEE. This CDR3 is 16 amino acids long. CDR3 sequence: CASSAREGATNEKLFF. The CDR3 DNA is TGTGCCAGCAGCGCCAGGGAGGGAGCAACTAATGAAAAACTGTTTTTT.

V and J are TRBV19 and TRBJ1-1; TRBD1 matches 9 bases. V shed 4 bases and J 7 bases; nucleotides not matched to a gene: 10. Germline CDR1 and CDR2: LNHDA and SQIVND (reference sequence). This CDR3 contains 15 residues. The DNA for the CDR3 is TGTGCCAGTAGTACACAGGGGACAGGGAAGATTGAAGCTTTCTTT. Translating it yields CASSTQGTGKIEAFF. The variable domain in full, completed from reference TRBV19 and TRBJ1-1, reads DGGITQSPKYLFRKEGQNVTLSCEQNLNHDAMYWYRQDPGQGLRLIYYSQIVNDFQKGDIAEGYSVSREKKESFPLTVTSAQKNPTAFYLCASSTQGTGKIEAFFGQGTRLTVV.

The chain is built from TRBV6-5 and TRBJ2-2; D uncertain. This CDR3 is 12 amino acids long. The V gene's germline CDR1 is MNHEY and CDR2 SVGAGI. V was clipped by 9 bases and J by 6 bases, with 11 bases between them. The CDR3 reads CASTWASGELFF. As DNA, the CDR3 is TGTGCCAGTACGTGGGCGTCCGGGGAGCTGTTTTTT.

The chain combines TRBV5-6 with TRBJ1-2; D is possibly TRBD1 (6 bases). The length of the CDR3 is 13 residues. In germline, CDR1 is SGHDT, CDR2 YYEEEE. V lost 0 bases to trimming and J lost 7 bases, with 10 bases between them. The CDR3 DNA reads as TGTGCCAGCAGCTTGGGTCAGGGGTTTGGCTACACCTTC. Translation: CASSLGQGFGYTF.

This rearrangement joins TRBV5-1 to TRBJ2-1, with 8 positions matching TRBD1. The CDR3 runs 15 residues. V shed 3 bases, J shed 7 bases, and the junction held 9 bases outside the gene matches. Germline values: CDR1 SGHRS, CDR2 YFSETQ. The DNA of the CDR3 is TGCGCCAGCAGCTCACAGGGGGTAGAGGTGAATGAGCAGTTCTTC. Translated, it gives CASSSQGVEVNEQFF.